This T cell receptor beta chain comes out of a study of T cells in Graves' hyperthyroidism and ophthalmopathy. With 4 bases clipped from V and 7 bases from J, the junction kept 14 bases outside the gene matches. CDR1 SQVTM and CDR2 ANQGSEA come from the germline V gene. CDR3 length equals 16 residues. Researchers amplified the TCR beta CDR3 regions from RNA transcripts. First-round RT-PCR targeting the TCR CDR3 was performed with the HTBI primer set. TCRdb re-called the multiplex PCR reads through MiXCR, storing one row per CDR3 protein. The data contain around 300,000 distinct CDR3 sequences, roughly an eighth of them seen just once; the ten biggest clones take up roughly 33%. Duration under 3 months, a NOSPECS grade of at least 4, and a Clinical Activity Score of at least 3 characterized the ophthalmopathy patients.

This sequence joins TRBV29-1 and TRBJ2-1, with 9 bases identical to TRBD2. The source is a woman in her thirties or forties with Graves' ophthalmopathy. Specimen: blood. The CDR3 nucleotides are TGCAGCGTTGTGGCCCGAGGCGGGGGGGCACGGAATGAGCAGTTCTTC. Amino acid sequence: CSVVARGGGARNEQFF.